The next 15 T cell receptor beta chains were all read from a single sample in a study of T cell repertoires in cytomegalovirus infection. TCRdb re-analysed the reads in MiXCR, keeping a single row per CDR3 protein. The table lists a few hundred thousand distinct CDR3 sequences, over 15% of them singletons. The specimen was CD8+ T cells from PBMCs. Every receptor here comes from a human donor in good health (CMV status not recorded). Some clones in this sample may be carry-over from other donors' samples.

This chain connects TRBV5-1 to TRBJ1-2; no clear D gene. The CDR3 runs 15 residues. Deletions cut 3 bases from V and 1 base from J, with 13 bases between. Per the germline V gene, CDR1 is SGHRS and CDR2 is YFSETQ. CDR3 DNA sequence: TGCGCCAGCAGCTCGGGCAATTTGCTTAACTATGGCTACACCTTC. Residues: CASSSGNLLNYGYTF.

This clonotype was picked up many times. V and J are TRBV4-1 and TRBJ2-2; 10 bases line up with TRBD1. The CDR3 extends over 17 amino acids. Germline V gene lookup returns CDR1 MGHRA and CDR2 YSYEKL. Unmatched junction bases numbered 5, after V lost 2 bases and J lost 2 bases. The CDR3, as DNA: TGCGCCAGCAGCCAACCGGACAGGGGGACTAACACCGGGGAGCTGTTTTTT. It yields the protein CASSQPDRGTNTGELFF.

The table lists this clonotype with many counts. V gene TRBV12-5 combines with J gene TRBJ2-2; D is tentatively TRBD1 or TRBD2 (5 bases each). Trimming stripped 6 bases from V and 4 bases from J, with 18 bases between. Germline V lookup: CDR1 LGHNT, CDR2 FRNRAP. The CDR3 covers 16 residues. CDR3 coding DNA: TGTGCTAGTGGCCCCTGGGACCAACGAGGCACCGGGGAGCTGTTTTTT. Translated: CASGPWDQRGTGELFF. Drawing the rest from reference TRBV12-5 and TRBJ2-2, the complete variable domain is DARVTQTPRHKVTEMGQEVTMRCQPILGHNTVFWYRQTMMQGLELLAYFRNRAPLDDSGMPKDRFSAEMPDATLATLKIQPSEPRDSAVYFCASGPWDQRGTGELFFGEGSRLTVL.

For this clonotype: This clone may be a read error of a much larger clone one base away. DNA of the CDR3: TGTGCCAGCAGCTCCTCCGCGGAGCGGTTCTTC. Its protein product is CASSSSAERFF. The chain has TRBV7-6 and TRBJ2-1; D call uncertain. CDR1 SGHVS and CDR2 FNYEAQ come from the germline V gene. The CDR3 is made up of 11 amino acids.

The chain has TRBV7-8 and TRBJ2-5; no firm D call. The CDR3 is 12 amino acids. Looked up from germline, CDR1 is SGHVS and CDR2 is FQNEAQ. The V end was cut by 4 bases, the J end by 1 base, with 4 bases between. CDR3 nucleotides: TGTGCCAGCAGCTCCTCCCAAGAGACCCAGTACTTC. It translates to CASSSSQETQYF.

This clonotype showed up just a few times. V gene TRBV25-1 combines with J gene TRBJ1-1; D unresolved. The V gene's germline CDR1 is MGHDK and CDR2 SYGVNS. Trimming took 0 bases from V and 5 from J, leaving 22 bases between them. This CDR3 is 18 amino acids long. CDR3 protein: CASSEYFRTESISTEAFF. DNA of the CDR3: TGTGCCAGCAGTGAATATTTCAGGACCGAGTCAATATCGACTGAAGCTTTCTTT. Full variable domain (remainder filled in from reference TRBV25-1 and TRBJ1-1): EADIYQTPRYLVIGTGKKITLECSQTMGHDKMYWYQQDPGMELHLIHYSYGVNSTEKGDLSSESTVSRIRTEHFPLTLESARPSHTSQYLCASSEYFRTESISTEAFFGQGTRLTVV.

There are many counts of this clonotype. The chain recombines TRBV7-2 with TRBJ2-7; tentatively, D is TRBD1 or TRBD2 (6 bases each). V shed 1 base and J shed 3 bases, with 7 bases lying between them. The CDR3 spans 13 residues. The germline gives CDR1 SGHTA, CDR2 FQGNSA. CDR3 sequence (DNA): TGTGCCAGCAGCTTAGAGGGGGGCTACGAGCAGTACTTC. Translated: CASSLEGGYEQYF.

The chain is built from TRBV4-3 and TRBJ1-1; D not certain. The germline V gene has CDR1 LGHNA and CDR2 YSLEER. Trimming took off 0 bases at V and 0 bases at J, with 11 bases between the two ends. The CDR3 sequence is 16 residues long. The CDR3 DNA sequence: TGCGCCAGCAGCCAAGATCTAGAACAGTTGAACACTGAAGCTTTCTTT. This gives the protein CASSQDLEQLNTEAFF.

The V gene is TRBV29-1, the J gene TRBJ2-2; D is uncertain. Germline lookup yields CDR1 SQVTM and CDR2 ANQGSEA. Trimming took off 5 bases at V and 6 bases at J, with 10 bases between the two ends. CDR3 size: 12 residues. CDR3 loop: CSVSFGSGELFF. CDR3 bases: TGCAGCGTTTCATTTGGGTCCGGGGAGCTGTTTTTT.

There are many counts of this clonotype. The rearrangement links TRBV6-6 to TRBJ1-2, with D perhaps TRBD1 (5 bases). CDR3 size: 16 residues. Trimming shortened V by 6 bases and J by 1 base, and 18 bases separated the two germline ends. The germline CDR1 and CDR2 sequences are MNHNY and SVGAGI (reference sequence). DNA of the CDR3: TGTGCCAGCAGCCACCTGGGGACGGAGATTAACTATGGCTACACCTTC. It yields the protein CASSHLGTEINYGYTF.

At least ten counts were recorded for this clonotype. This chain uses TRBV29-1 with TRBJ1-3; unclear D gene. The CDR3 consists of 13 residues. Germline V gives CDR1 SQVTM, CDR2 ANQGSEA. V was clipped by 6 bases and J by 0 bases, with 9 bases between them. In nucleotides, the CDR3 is TGCAGCGTCGGGGAAGTCTCTGGAAACACCATATATTTT. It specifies CSVGEVSGNTIYF.

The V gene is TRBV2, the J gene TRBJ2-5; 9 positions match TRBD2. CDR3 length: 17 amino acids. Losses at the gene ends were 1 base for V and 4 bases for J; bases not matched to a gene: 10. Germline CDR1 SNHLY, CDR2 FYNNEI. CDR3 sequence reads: CASSEDRRLAGRETQYF. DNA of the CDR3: TGTGCCAGCAGTGAAGACCGCCGGCTAGCGGGGCGAGAGACCCAGTACTTC.

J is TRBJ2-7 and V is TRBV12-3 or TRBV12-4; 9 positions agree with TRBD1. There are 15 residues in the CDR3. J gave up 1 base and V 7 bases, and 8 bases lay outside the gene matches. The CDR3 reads CASNSQGAASYEQYF. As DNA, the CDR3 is TGTGCCAGCAATTCACAGGGGGCGGCATCCTACGAGCAGTACTTC.

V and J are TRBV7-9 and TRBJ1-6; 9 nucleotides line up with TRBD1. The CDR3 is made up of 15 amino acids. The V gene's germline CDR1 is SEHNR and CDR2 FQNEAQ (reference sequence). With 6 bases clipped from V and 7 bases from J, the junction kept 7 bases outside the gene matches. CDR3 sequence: CASRPGTGTNSPLHF. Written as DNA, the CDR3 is TGTGCCAGCAGACCCGGGACAGGGACCAATTCACCCCTCCACTTT.

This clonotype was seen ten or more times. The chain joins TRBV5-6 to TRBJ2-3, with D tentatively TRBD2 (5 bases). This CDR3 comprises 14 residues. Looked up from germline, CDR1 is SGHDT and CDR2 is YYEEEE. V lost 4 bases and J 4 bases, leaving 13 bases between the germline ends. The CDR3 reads CASSGGWGSDTQYF. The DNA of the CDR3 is TGTGCCAGCAGCGGAGGTTGGGGTTCAGATACGCAGTATTTT.